This T cell receptor beta chain was captured by sequencing in a study of T cell clusters in autoimmune cytopenias. Overall study context: A median of roughly 52,000 TRB reads per sample yielded a median approximately 2,500 distinct clonotypes. Study conclusions and caveats: Clustering suggested that physiological T cell clusters were missing in primary autoimmune cytopenia patients. TRB repertoire shifts in secondary cytopenia and chronic lymphocytic leukemia mostly reflected lymphoma, not autoimmunity. Comparing secondary cytopenia with chronic lymphocytic leukemia showed no cluster-lack signature, apparently masked by lymphoma repertoire.

Remarks on this clonotype: Its antigen is as yet unknown.

TRB rearrangements were amplified by touch-down multiplex PCR with mixed TRB-A/B primers. TCRdb reprocessed the multiplex PCR reads, with one entry per CDR3 protein and no DNA. There are thousands of distinct CDR3 sequences in the sample, with over 25% held by the top ten. About 39,000 genome equivalents of blood DNA were amplified for TRB. Germline assignment: CDR1 GTSNPN and CDR2 SVGIG (reference sequence). CDR3 size: 13 residues. The gene calls are TRBV30 and TRBJ2-7; the D call from TCRdb, TRBD2, cannot be confirmed without DNA. The source of this sequence is a human donor with an autoimmune cytopenia or autoimmune hepatitis (not recorded which). Sample: peripheral blood. CDR3 in amino acids: CASNPSGSYEQYF. Complete variable domain (other parts from reference TRBV30 and TRBJ2-7): SQTIHQWPATLVQPVGSPLSLECTVEGTSNPNLYWYRQAAGRGLQLLFYSVGIGQISSEVPQNLSASRPQDRQFILSSKKLLLSDSGFYLCASNPSGSYEQYFGPGTRLTVT.